This T cell receptor (beta chain) was observed in a study of T cell responses to AZD1222 COVID-19 vaccine. Assay: immunoSEQ multiplex PCR; the TCRdb copy retains only in-frame clones and omits some. The sample has roughly 72,000 clones; about 85% are singletons. This specimen was peripheral blood, taken on day 0 of AZD1222 vaccination. The TCR originated in an adult in good health.

The CDR3 DNA is TGCGCCAGCAGGCGTGCAGTCCTACAAGGGGAGCAGTTCTTC. Amino acid sequence: CASRRAVLQGEQFF. The chain is built from TRBV5-1 and TRBJ2-1; the D is unclear. This CDR3 spans 14 amino acids. Trimming stripped 5 bases from V and 10 bases from J, with 19 bases between. CDR1 SGHRS and CDR2 YFSETQ come from the germline V gene.